The clone carrying this T cell receptor (beta chain) has more than one count but fewer than ten. Germline CDR1 SGHDT, CDR2 YYEEEE. The CDR3 totals 14 residues. The germline V and J ends were trimmed by 2 bases and 5 bases, with 13 bases remaining between them. Data came from immunoSEQ multiplex PCR; TCRdb stores just in-frame clones and leaves some out. Seen here are about 54,000 clones, more than 85% observed once, and the top ten hold roughly 1.1%. The data belong to a study of T cell changes during pregnancy in multiple sclerosis. The sequencing here drew on peripheral blood, taken after pregnancy. The sequence was obtained from a female donor in good health, enrolled as a control in a pregnancy study. V is TRBV5-6 and J is TRBJ1-2, with D possibly being TRBD1 (6 bases). Written as DNA, the CDR3 is TGTGCCAGCAGCTTTTTGGGGGCCGGATATGGCTACACCTTC. Encoded protein: CASSFLGAGYGYTF.